A selection of T cell receptor beta chains follows, all from one sample in a study of cytomegalovirus exposure and HLA in healthy donors. Clones were sequenced by immunoSEQ multiplex PCR, and TCRdb holds only the in-frame ones, with some missing. The profile covers about 94,000 clones, with more than 65% appearing a single time and 10% taken by the ten largest. The specimen was PBMCs. These receptors all stem from a human donor in good health. The CDR3 runs from the conserved cysteine through the conserved F or W. The D gene is left open where the match is weak. Where a row states a size, it is once, few, many or the class of an expanded clone; other rows omit it.

>.|TRBJ2-7|few|TRBV15
TGTGCCACCAGCAGAGATCTGAGGGATCTCGAGCAGTACTTC
CATSRDLRDLEQYF
>.|TRBJ2-4|.|TRBV5-4
TGTGCCAGCAGCTTGGGGAGTGATAACATTCAGTACTTC
CASSLGSDNIQYF
>.|TRBJ2-7|.|TRBV19
TGTGCCAGTAGTCTCAACTTATCCCCATCTGCCTACGAGCAGTACTTC
CASSLNLSPSAYEQYF
>.|TRBJ1-2|.|TRBV7-9
TGTGCCAGCAGCACCCCTAGGGGGGGCACCTATGGCTACACCTTC
CASSTPRGGTYGYTF
>.|TRBJ1-1|.|TRBV10-3
TGTGCCATCAGTGAGGGACAGATGAACACTGAAGCTTTCTTT
CAISEGQMNTEAFF
>.|TRBJ1-3|.|TRBV4-1
TGCGCCAGCAGCCAGGTGCAGGGATCTGGAAACACCATATATTTT
CASSQVQGSGNTIYF
>TRBD2|TRBJ2-7|.|TRBV27
TGTGCCAGCGCCGCGGGGTCTAGCGGGAGTAGGGTGCAGTACTTC
CASAAGSSGSRVQYF
>TRBD2|TRBJ2-4|few|TRBV5-1
TGCGCCAGCACAGGGACTAGCGGGGGTGACATTCAGTACTTC
CASTGTSGGDIQYF
>.|TRBJ1-1|.|TRBV6-5
TGTGCCGGCAGTTACTCGATAGGGAGCAACACTGAAGCTTTCTTT
CAGSYSIGSNTEAFF
>.|TRBJ1-1|.|TRBV25-1
TGTGCCAGCACCTCCACATCTTATACTGAAGCTTTCTTT
CASTSTSYTEAFF
>TRBD2|TRBJ2-7|.|TRBV4-3
TGCGCCAGCAGCCACACTAGCGGGGGAGCCTACGAGCAGTACTTC
CASSHTSGGAYEQYF
>TRBD1|TRBJ1-2|.|TRBV9
TGTGCCTCCCGGACAGGAGGAAACTATGGCTACACCTTC
CASRTGGNYGYTF
>TRBD2|TRBJ2-1|.|TRBV7-3
TGTGCCAGCAGCTTTGAAAGCGGGAGGGTCTCCAATGAGCAGTTCTTC
CASSFESGRVSNEQFF
>.|TRBJ2-5|.|TRBV7-3
TGTGCCAGCAGCTTATCCGGCAGGAAGGAGACCCAGTACTTC
CASSLSGRKETQYF
>TRBD1|TRBJ1-5|.|TRBV7-6
TGTGCCAGCAGCCTCGGGACAGCCGGCAATCAGCCCCAGCATTTT
CASSLGTAGNQPQHF
>TRBD2|TRBJ2-3|.|TRBV10-1
TGCGCCAGCAGGGAAGGACTAGCGGCCTTCACAGATACGCAGTATTTT
CASREGLAAFTDTQYF
>.|TRBJ2-3|.|TRBV9
TGTGCCAGCAGCGTAGTATCGCGCGGCACAGATACGCAGTATTTT
CASSVVSRGTDTQYF
>.|TRBJ2-1|.|TRBV19
TGTGCCAGTAATCGCTGGGCAGGGGAATCAAATGAGCAGTTCTTC
CASNRWAGESNEQFF
>.|TRBJ1-1|few|TRBV7-6
TGTGCCAGCAGCTTAGACATGAACACTGAAGCTTTCTTT
CASSLDMNTEAFF
>.|TRBJ2-2|few|TRBV2
TGTGCCAGCAGTGATGTTTCCGGGGGTCCCGGGGAGCTGTTTTTT
CASSDVSGGPGELFF
>TRBD2|TRBJ2-1|.|TRBV6-1
TGTGCCAGCAGTGAAGCTGGGACTAGCGTCTATGAGCAGTTCTTC
CASSEAGTSVYEQFF
>TRBD1|TRBJ2-4|few|TRBV7-2
TGTGCCAGCAGCGTCGGACAGGGAAGAAACATTCAGTACTTC
CASSVGQGRNIQYF
>.|TRBJ2-3|.|TRBV6-5
TGTGCCAGCACCGGCTACGGGGAAACAGATACGCAGTATTTT
CASTGYGETDTQYF
>TRBD1|TRBJ2-7|.|TRBV2
TGTGCCAGCATTTTCGACAGGGCGTCCTACGAGCAGTACTTC
CASIFDRASYEQYF
>TRBD1|TRBJ2-2|.|TRBV9
TGTGCCAGCAGCCCAAGGACAGGGGGAGGGGCCGGGGAGCTGTTTTTT
CASSPRTGGGAGELFF
>TRBD2|TRBJ2-1|.|TRBV5-1
TGCGCCAGCAGCTTGCTTGCGGGGGAAACCTACAATGAGCAGTTCTTC
CASSLLAGETYNEQFF
>TRBD2|TRBJ2-2|.|TRBV4-3
TGCGCCAGCACCGGAACTAGCGGGGCGAACACCGGGGAGCTGTTTTTT
CASTGTSGANTGELFF
>TRBD2|TRBJ2-3|.|TRBV18
TGTGCCAGCTCACCACTTGGCGGGGGGACAGATACGCAGTATTTT
CASSPLGGGTDTQYF
>.|TRBJ1-3|.|TRBV7-2
TGTGCCAGCAGCCCGGGGTTTGGAAACACCATATATTTT
CASSPGFGNTIYF
>TRBD2|TRBJ2-1|.|TRBV19
TGTGCCAGTAGTTATCTCGGGAGGGTTTACAATGAGCAGTTCTTC
CASSYLGRVYNEQFF
>.|TRBJ1-5|.|TRBV7-8
TGTGCCAGCAGCTTAGCCTCAGCCGGGGGGCAGAGTCAGCCCCAGCATTTT
CASSLASAGGQSQPQHF
>.|TRBJ2-2|.|TRBV29-1
TGCAGCGTTGGCCCAGGAGGGGGGGAGCTGTTTTTT
CSVGPGGGELFF
>.|TRBJ2-1|.|TRBV7-2
TGTGCCAGCAGCCTCCGGGGTCGGACCATGGATGAGCAGTTCTTC
CASSLRGRTMDEQFF
>TRBD2|TRBJ2-5|.|TRBV5-1
TGCGCCAGCGGACTAGCGGGAGTAGAGACCCAGTACTTC
CASGLAGVETQYF
>.|TRBJ2-2|.|TRBV6-6
TGTGCCAGCAGTTACAGGGGTGACGGGGAGCTGTTTTTT
CASSYRGDGELFF
>.|TRBJ2-7|.|TRBV9
TGTGCCAGCAGCGCTAACGCGAGATCGAGCTCCTACGAGCAGTACTTC
CASSANARSSSYEQYF
>.|TRBJ1-1|.|TRBV18
TGTGCCAGCTCACCCCAGGCCATGAACACTGAAGCTTTCTTT
CASSPQAMNTEAFF
>TRBD1|TRBJ1-1|.|TRBV4-3
TGCGCCAGCAGCCAGGGCCGACAGGGGACAACTGAAGCTTTCTTT
CASSQGRQGTTEAFF
>TRBD2|TRBJ2-1|.|TRBV5-1
TGCGCCAGCAGCCATCAGGGGGGGGGACTAGCGGTCCGGAGCTCCTACAATGAGCAGTTCTTC
CASSHQGGGLAVRSSYNEQFF
>.|TRBJ1-2|.|TRBV2
TGTGCCAGCAGTGAATCTTTACATTCTGGCTACACCTTC
CASSESLHSGYTF
>.|TRBJ2-3|.|TRBV6-5
TGTGCCAGCAGAACTAGTCGAAACACAGATACGCAGTATTTT
CASRTSRNTDTQYF
>.|TRBJ1-5|.|TRBV7-9
TGTGCCAGCAGCGCCCATGGAGGGGGCAATCAGCCCCAGCATTTT
CASSAHGGGNQPQHF
>TRBD2|TRBJ2-1|.|TRBV7-2
TGTGCCAGCAGTCGGACTAGCGGGAGGGCGGGTGAGCAGTTCTTC
CASSRTSGRAGEQFF
>.|TRBJ2-7|.|TRBV6-5
TGTGCCAGCTCCCGGAGAGAGGGTAGCCGGGATGAGCAGTACTTC
CASSRREGSRDEQYF